This T cell receptor (beta chain) was captured in a study of CD8+ T cells in alopecia areata. Study information: Tofacitinib was taken orally by treated patients, and the dose was 5 to 10 mg twice daily. A 6-month period off drug followed tofacitinib, which lasted 6 to 18 months. Broader study findings: Alopecia totalis/universalis scalp especially showed more expanded CD8+ clones than normal scalp.

Extracted RNA was reverse transcribed, and the resulting cDNA served as sequencing template. Produced via immunoSEQ multiplex PCR; TCRdb's table is partial and in-frame only. The table records roughly 250,000 clones, roughly two thirds of them present only once. Only a few counts were recorded for this clone. As yet, its antigen is unknown. The receptor comes from a human donor with alopecia areata. The sequencing used CD4+ T cells sorted from blood, collected at week 0.

The CDR3 DNA reads TGCAGCGTTGAAACAGGTGGCTCGCCGGAGACCCAGTACTTC. This translates into CSVETGGSPETQYF. The V and J genes are TRBV29-1 and TRBJ2-5, with a weak D call TRBD1 (5 bases). The V gene's germline CDR1 is SQVTM and CDR2 ANQGSEA. There are 14 residues in the CDR3. Trimming removed 2 bases at V and 5 bases at J, with 15 bases between.